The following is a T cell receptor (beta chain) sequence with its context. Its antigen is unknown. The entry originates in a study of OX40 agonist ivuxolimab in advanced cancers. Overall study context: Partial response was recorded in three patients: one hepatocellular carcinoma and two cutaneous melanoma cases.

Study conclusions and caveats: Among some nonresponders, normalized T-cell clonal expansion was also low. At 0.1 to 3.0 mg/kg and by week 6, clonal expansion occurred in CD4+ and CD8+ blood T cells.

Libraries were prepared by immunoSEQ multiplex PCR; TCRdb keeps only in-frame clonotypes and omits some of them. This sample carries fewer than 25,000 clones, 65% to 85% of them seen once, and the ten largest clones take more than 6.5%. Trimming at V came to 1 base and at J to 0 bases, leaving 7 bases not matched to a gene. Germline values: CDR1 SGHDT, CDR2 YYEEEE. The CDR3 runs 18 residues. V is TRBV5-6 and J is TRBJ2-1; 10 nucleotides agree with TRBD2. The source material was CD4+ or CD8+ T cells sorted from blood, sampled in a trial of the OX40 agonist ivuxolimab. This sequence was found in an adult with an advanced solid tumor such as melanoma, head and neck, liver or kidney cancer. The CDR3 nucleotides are TGTGCCAGCAGCTTGACCCTAGCGGGGGACAGCTCCTACAATGAGCAGTTCTTC. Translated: CASSLTLAGDSSYNEQFF. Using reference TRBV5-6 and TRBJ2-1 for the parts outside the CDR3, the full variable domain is DAGVTQSPTHLIKTRGQQVTLRCSPKSGHDTVSWYQQALGQGPQFIFQYYEEEERQRGNFPDRFSGHQFPNYSSELNVNALLLGDSALYLCASSLTLAGDSSYNEQFFGPGTRLTVL.